These 25 T cell receptor beta chains came from one sample sequenced in a study of shared clonotypes between healthy human individuals. The data were produced by immunoSEQ multiplex PCR, yet TCRdb's version contains in-frame clones alone and is incomplete. This sample has 950,000 to 1,300,000 clones, with 65% to 75% found just once. Sequenced: memory CD4+ T cells sorted from blood. Subset reported: CD45RA-negative fraction. These receptors were obtained from a man aged 18 to 29 in good health.

The V and J genes are TRBV19 and TRBJ2-7, with D uncertain. CDR3 length equals 14 residues. CDR1 LNHDA and CDR2 SQIVND come from the germline V gene (reference sequence). V was trimmed by 4 bases and J by 6 bases, leaving 16 bases between them. CDR3 DNA: TGTGCCAGTAGTAGCCTGGATCAAAGTGGCGAGCAGTACTTC. Encoded protein: CASSSLDQSGEQYF.

The rearrangement links TRBV27 to TRBJ2-7; the D is unclear. Germline values: CDR1 MNHEY, CDR2 SMNVEV (reference sequence). Trimming shortened V by 6 bases and J by 1 base, and 10 bases separated the two germline ends. CDR3 length equals 13 residues. Written as DNA, the CDR3 is TGTGCCAGCAGGAGCAGATTATCCTACGAGCAGTACTTC. As protein: CASRSRLSYEQYF.

This clone occurred a few times. The V and J genes are TRBV7-2 and TRBJ1-6, with TRBD1 identical over 9 bases. Germline loops: CDR1 SGHTA, CDR2 FQGNSA. V trimming: 5 bases; J trimming: 7 bases; junction bases outside the gene matches: 6. The CDR3 runs to 15 residues. The CDR3 spells CASSLQGAENSPLHF. The DNA for the CDR3 is TGTGCCAGCAGCCTACAGGGGGCTGAGAATTCACCCCTCCACTTT.

On this clone itself: This CDR3 is also generated by other DNA sequences in the sample. The rearrangement uses TRBV30 and TRBJ2-7; no clear D. The CDR3 runs to 12 residues. Germline CDR1 is GTSNPN and CDR2 is SVGIG (reference sequence). The ends were cut back, 0 bases at V and 5 bases at J, with 8 bases in the middle. CDR3 sequence (DNA): TGTGCCTGGAGTGTACGCGGAGACGAGCAGTACTTC. Translating it yields CAWSVRGDEQYF.

This clone was counted between two and nine times. V and J are TRBV10-3 and TRBJ2-1; D unclear. Germline V gene lookup returns CDR1 ENHRY and CDR2 SYGVKD. V was pared by 2 bases and J by 5 bases, with 4 bases between. The CDR3 sequence is 12 residues long. The CDR3 is CAISEPNNEQFF. The CDR3 DNA reads TGTGCCATCAGTGAGCCGAACAATGAGCAGTTCTTC.

Remarks on this clone: The same CDR3 can be traced to other DNA sequences in this sample. This chain uses TRBV9 with TRBJ2-5; the D is unclear. The CDR3 runs to 11 residues. From germline, CDR1 is SGDLS and CDR2 YYNGEE. Trimming took 3 bases from V and 5 from J, leaving 5 bases between them. CDR3 sequence: CASSAKETQYF. In DNA, the CDR3 is TGTGCCAGCAGCGCGAAGGAGACCCAGTACTTC.

The chain is built from TRBV2 and TRBJ2-2; D possibly matches TRBD1 or TRBD2 (5 bases each). The V gene lost 8 bases and the J gene lost 2 bases, with 12 bases spanning the gap. Germline lookup yields CDR1 SNHLY and CDR2 FYNNEI. The CDR3 covers 14 residues. CDR3 residues: CASFGDGNTGELFF. CDR3 nucleotides: TGTGCCAGCTTCGGGGACGGAAACACCGGGGAGCTGTTTTTT.

This clone was found a few times. The sample carries other DNA sequences with the same CDR3. This chain uses TRBV5-1 with TRBJ2-5; maybe TRBD2 (6 bases). Germline-derived CDR1 and CDR2 are SGHRS and YFSETQ. The CDR3 has 13 residues. V dropped 6 bases and J dropped 1 base, with 10 bases sitting between them. The CDR3 DNA is TGCGCCAGCAACGCGGGGTCCCAAGAGACCCAGTACTTC. It translates to CASNAGSQETQYF.

V usage is TRBV19 and J usage is TRBJ2-5, with TRBD2 identical over 9 bases. Germline V gene lookup returns CDR1 LNHDA and CDR2 SQIVND (reference sequence). The CDR3 contains 13 residues. The J segment lost 5 bases and the V segment lost 4 bases, leaving 2 bases of the junction unmatched. CDR3 loop: CASSTSGVETQYF. The CDR3 bases are TGTGCCAGTAGTACTAGCGGGGTTGAGACCCAGTACTTC.

This clone was counted once. V gene TRBV7-8 combines with J gene TRBJ2-1; TRBD2 might be the D (5 bases). The CDR3 is 14 residues long. Deletions cut 4 bases from V and 6 bases from J, with 13 bases between. Germline CDR1 and CDR2: SGHVS and FQNEAQ. CDR3 bases: TGTGCCAGCAGCTACATAGGACTTCTCAATGAGCAGTTCTTC. Translated, it gives CASSYIGLLNEQFF.

In its sample, this clone was seen a few times. The chain uses TRBV27 and TRBJ1-2; possible D gene TRBD1, 5 bases. Germline assignment: CDR1 MNHEY and CDR2 SMNVEV (reference sequence). V lost 11 bases and J lost 8, with 21 bases in between. The CDR3 runs to 13 residues. The CDR3 DNA reads as TGTGCCTCCCGGCGGGAAGGGGCCGGGGGCTACACCTTC. Translation gives CASRREGAGGYTF.

Notes on this clone: Other nucleotide sequences in the sample specify the same CDR3. The rearrangement links TRBV10-3 to TRBJ1-2; tentatively, D is TRBD1 (6 bases). Trimming took 4 bases from V and 5 from J, leaving 11 bases between them. Per the germline V gene, CDR1 is ENHRY and CDR2 is SYGVKD. The CDR3 loop spans 13 amino acids. CDR3 DNA: TGTGCCATCAGTGTAGATAGGGGGTATGGCTACACCTTC. This encodes CAISVDRGYGYTF.

This rearrangement joins TRBV11-2 to TRBJ2-5; 11 nucleotides align to TRBD2. The germline V gene has CDR1 SGHAT and CDR2 FQNNGV. V was clipped by 2 bases and J by 5 bases; unmatched bases: 16. The CDR3 is 19 residues long. The CDR3, as DNA: TGTGCCAGCAGCTTATATGGATCTAGCGGGGGGCGCGGCGGGGAGACCCAGTACTTC. It translates to CASSLYGSSGGRGGETQYF.

This clone was counted between two and nine times. The chain has TRBV2 and TRBJ2-7; D assignment may be TRBD1 or TRBD2 (5 bases each). The CDR3 is made up of 14 amino acids. V gave up 3 bases and J gave up 7 bases, with 16 bases separating them. The germline V gene encodes CDR1 SNHLY and CDR2 FYNNEI. The CDR3 spells CASSDLRGRGEQYF. The DNA for the CDR3 is TGTGCCAGCAGTGATCTGAGGGGACGCGGGGAGCAGTACTTC.

The chain couples TRBV5-1 to TRBJ2-1; TRBD1 agrees at 9 bases. This CDR3 is built from 18 residues. V lost 5 bases, J lost 0 bases, and 12 bases stayed unmatched. CDR1 and CDR2 from the germline V gene are SGHRS and YFSETQ. CDR3 amino acids: CASRMGQGVLSSYNEQFF. DNA for the CDR3: TGCGCCAGCAGAATGGGACAGGGCGTACTATCCTCCTACAATGAGCAGTTCTTC. Full variable domain (remainder filled in from reference TRBV5-1 and TRBJ2-1): KAGVTQTPRYLIKTRGQQVTLSCSPISGHRSVSWYQQTPGQGLQFLFEYFSETQRNKGNFPGRFSGRQFSNSRSEMNVSTLELGDSALYLCASRMGQGVLSSYNEQFFGPGTRLTVL.

The chain combines TRBV28 with TRBJ1-2, with 8 bases matching TRBD1. The CDR3 sequence is 14 residues long. Germline values: CDR1 MDHEN, CDR2 SYDVKM. Unmatched junction bases numbered 10, after V lost 6 bases and J lost 7 bases. The CDR3 here is CASRFQNRGGGYTF. Here the CDR3 DNA reads TGTGCCAGCAGATTCCAGAACAGGGGGGGTGGCTACACCTTC.

The genes are TRBV5-1 and TRBJ2-5; 7 bases align to TRBD1. The CDR3 runs 16 residues. J lost 1 base, V lost 4 bases, and 10 bases had no gene match. Looked up from germline, CDR1 is SGHRS and CDR2 is YFSETQ. The CDR3 here is CASSPTGTVIQETQYF. The CDR3 region has the DNA TGCGCCAGCAGCCCAACCGGGACAGTGATCCAAGAGACCCAGTACTTC.

This rearrangement joins TRBV5-4 to TRBJ2-3; D assignment may be TRBD1 or TRBD2 (5 bases each). The CDR3 has 13 residues. Germline V gene lookup returns CDR1 SGHNT and CDR2 YYREEE (reference sequence). Trimming pared 3 bases from V and 9 bases from J, leaving 14 bases between. The CDR3 spells CASSWDGPGTQYF. The CDR3 region has the DNA TGTGCCAGCAGCTGGGACGGCCCCGGCACGCAGTATTTT.

V gene TRBV25-1 combines with J gene TRBJ1-1; D is possibly TRBD1 (6 bases). The CDR3 runs to 16 residues. The ends were cut back, 3 bases at V and 4 bases at J, with 18 bases in the middle. Germline CDR1 is MGHDK and CDR2 is SYGVNS. The DNA for the CDR3 is TGTGCCAGCAGTGATTCAGGACAGTGGCGGGTCACTGAAGCTTTCTTT. Translating gives CASSDSGQWRVTEAFF.

V and J are TRBV19 and TRBJ1-6, with 8 positions matching TRBD1. Germline V gene lookup returns CDR1 LNHDA and CDR2 SQIVND (reference sequence). Losses at the gene ends were 6 bases for V and 5 bases for J; bases not matched to a gene: 9. This CDR3 contains 16 residues. The CDR3 nucleotides read TGTGCCAGTAGGCCAACAGGGACAGGAAATAATTCACCCCTCCACTTT. This encodes CASRPTGTGNNSPLHF. Looking up the rest from reference TRBV19 and TRBJ1-6 gives the full variable domain: DGGITQSPKYLFRKEGQNVTLSCEQNLNHDAMYWYRQDPGQGLRLIYYSQIVNDFQKGDIAEGYSVSREKKESFPLTVTSAQKNPTAFYLCASRPTGTGNNSPLHFGNGTRLTVT.

This clone was picked up a small number of times. The same CDR3 also results from other DNA sequences found in this sample. J is TRBJ1-1 and V is TRBV30; D uncertain. The CDR3 has 13 residues. Between the trimmed V and J ends, which lost 5 bases and 4 bases, there was a span of 14 bases. Germline V gene data show CDR1 as GTSNPN and CDR2 as SVGIG (reference sequence). CDR3: CAWGGRAGTEAFF. In nucleotides, the CDR3 is TGTGCCTGGGGCGGACGGGCGGGCACTGAAGCTTTCTTT. Using reference TRBV30 and TRBJ1-1 for the parts outside the CDR3, the full variable domain is SQTIHQWPATLVQPVGSPLSLECTVEGTSNPNLYWYRQAAGRGLQLLFYSVGIGQISSEVPQNLSASRPQDRQFILSSKKLLLSDSGFYLCAWGGRAGTEAFFGQGTRLTVV.

In this sample, this clone turned up many times. The rearrangement links TRBV2 to TRBJ1-4, with TRBD1 matching over 7 bases. Unmatched junction bases numbered 5, after V lost 6 bases and J lost 7 bases. Germline V lookup: CDR1 SNHLY, CDR2 FYNNEI. There are 13 residues in the CDR3. The CDR3 reads CASSQGVREKLFF. The CDR3 DNA reads TGTGCCAGCAGCCAGGGGGTACGTGAAAAACTGTTTTTT. Complete variable domain (other parts from reference TRBV2 and TRBJ1-4): EPEVTQTPSHQVTQMGQEVILRCVPISNHLYFYWYRQILGQKVEFLVSFYNNEISEKSEIFDDQFSVERPDGSNFTLKIRSTKLEDSAMYFCASSQGVREKLFFGSGTQLSVL.

This clone was picked up one time. The chain joins TRBV6-1 to TRBJ2-3; 7 positions agree with TRBD1. The CDR3 contains 14 residues. V dropped 4 bases and J dropped 2; count of bases not matched to a gene: 3. Per the germline V gene, CDR1 is MNHNS and CDR2 is SASEGT. The CDR3 loop is CASSGTGVTDTQYF. DNA of the CDR3: TGTGCCAGCAGTGGTACAGGGGTCACAGATACGCAGTATTTT.

As to this clone: Other DNA sequences of this sample code for an identical CDR3. The gene calls are TRBV11-2 and TRBJ1-6; D call uncertain. Germline values: CDR1 SGHAT, CDR2 FQNNGV. Deletions cut 3 bases from V and 4 bases from J, with 1 base between. The CDR3 extends over 12 amino acids. CDR3 coding DNA: TGTGCCAGCAGCTTGTATAATTCACCCCTCCACTTT. As protein: CASSLYNSPLHF.

This clone has at least ten counts. CDR3 DNA: TGTGCCAGCAGTGAAGGTATAGGGGGACTTAATTCACCCCTCCACTTT. Protein product: CASSEGIGGLNSPLHF. V is TRBV2 and J is TRBJ1-6; D possibly corresponds to TRBD1 (6 bases). Trimming took 1 base from V and 6 from J, leaving 13 bases between them. CDR1 and CDR2 (germline): SNHLY, FYNNEI. This CDR3 contains 16 residues.